These 8 T cell receptor beta chains came from one sample sequenced in a study of lymphopenia after photon versus proton radiotherapy. Assay: immunoSEQ multiplex PCR; the TCRdb copy retains only in-frame clones and omits some. The sample lists around 50,000 clones; around 85% were seen once. The specimen comprised peripheral blood, sampled from a patient treated with proton-based radiotherapy. The receptors here all came from a man in his 60s with pancreatic cancer.

V is TRBV28 and J is TRBJ2-2; 8 nucleotides match TRBD1. Trimming cost V 5 bases and J 0 bases; bases outside gene matches: 2. The CDR3 spans 15 residues. Germline V gene data show CDR1 as MDHEN and CDR2 as SYDVKM. The CDR3 sequence: CASSKGQANTGELFF. DNA for the CDR3: TGTGCCAGCAGTAAGGGACAGGCGAACACCGGGGAGCTGTTTTTT.

The gene calls are TRBV2 and TRBJ2-1; a weak D match, TRBD1 (5 bases). This CDR3 has 13 amino acids. V was clipped by 8 bases and J by 2 bases, with 10 bases between them. Looked up from germline, CDR1 is SNHLY and CDR2 is FYNNEI. CDR3 sequence (DNA): TGTGCCAGCGGGTGGGGCCCCTACAATGAGCAGTTCTTC. This codes for CASGWGPYNEQFF.

This clone appeared a few times. The chain links TRBV7-9 to TRBJ2-6, with D maybe TRBD1 (5 bases). Deletions cut 5 bases from V and 3 bases from J, with 11 bases between. The CDR3 length is 15 residues. CDR1 SEHNR and CDR2 FQNEAQ come from the germline V gene (reference sequence). DNA of the CDR3: TGTGCCAGCAGCACCTCAGGGCTTGGGGCCAACGTCCTGACTTTC. This codes for CASSTSGLGANVLTF.

CDR3 DNA sequence: TGTGCCAGCAGCCCGACTAGCGGGAGCCCCTCCTACGAGCAGTACTTC. Translating it yields CASSPTSGSPSYEQYF. J is TRBJ2-7 and V is TRBV9; TRBD2 agrees at 12 bases. V gave up 4 bases and J gave up 0 bases; unmatched junction bases: 5. Germline-derived CDR1 and CDR2 are SGDLS and YYNGEE. The CDR3 spans 16 residues. Supplemented by reference TRBV9 and TRBJ2-7, the full variable domain reads DSGVTQTPKHLITATGQRVTLRCSPRSGDLSVYWYQQSLDQGLQFLIQYYNGEERAKGNILERFSAQQFPDLHSELNLSSLELGDSALYFCASSPTSGSPSYEQYFGPGTRLTVT.

V and J are TRBV14 and TRBJ1-1; 7 bases match TRBD1. V was clipped by 5 bases and J by 5 bases; unmatched bases: 11. The CDR3 runs 15 residues. Per the germline V gene, CDR1 is SGHDN and CDR2 is FVKESK. The CDR3 spells CASSRQGGGTTEAFF. The CDR3 region has the DNA TGTGCCAGCAGCAGGCAAGGGGGCGGAACTACTGAAGCTTTCTTT. The variable domain in full, completed from reference TRBV14 and TRBJ1-1, reads EAGVTQFPSHSVIEKGQTVTLRCDPISGHDNLYWYRRVMGKEIKFLLHFVKESKQDESGMPNNRFLAERTGGTYSTLKVQPAELEDSGVYFCASSRQGGGTTEAFFGQGTRLTVV.

The rearrangement joins TRBV5-8 to TRBJ2-1; 13 bases match TRBD2. V lost 4 bases to trimming and J lost 8 bases; unmatched junction nucleotides: 6. Germline V gene data show CDR1 as SGHTS and CDR2 as YDEGEE. This CDR3 is 15 amino acids long. The CDR3 region is CASSLGTSGNYEQFF. The CDR3 nucleotides are TGTGCCAGCAGCCTAGGGACTAGCGGGAACTATGAGCAGTTCTTC.

This chain uses TRBV4-1 with TRBJ1-2; D perhaps matches TRBD1 (5 bases). This CDR3 is 15 amino acids long. The V gene's germline CDR1 is MGHRA and CDR2 YSYEKL. V lost 4 bases to trimming and J lost 4 bases, with 16 bases between them. The CDR3 DNA reads as TGCGCCAGCAGCCGCACCGGGACGGACACCTATGGCTACACCTTC. Translating it yields CASSRTGTDTYGYTF.

The chain uses TRBV6-5 and TRBJ1-4, with 9 positions matching TRBD1. The ends lost 2 bases at V and 4 bases at J; junction bases unmatched: 5. This CDR3 region has 16 residues. Germline V gives CDR1 MNHEY, CDR2 SVGAGI. The CDR3 bases are TGTGCCAGCAGTTACCACAGGGGGCAGGGTAATGAAAAACTGTTTTTT. It yields the protein CASSYHRGQGNEKLFF.